The clone carrying this T cell receptor beta chain was detected only a few times. Its target is not known. The CDR3 contains 12 residues. Germline CDR1 is DFQATT and CDR2 is SNEGSKA (reference sequence). V lost 3 bases to trimming and J lost 5 bases, with 8 bases between them. This entry belongs to a study of T-cell memory formation after mild COVID-19. At the level of the study: TCR clusters mostly belonged to single donors.

MiXCR, run by TCRdb on the 5' RACE reads, gives a single entry per CDR3 protein. The sample carries 110,000 or so distinct CDR3 sequences, about a fifth recorded once. Overall study findings and caveats: Mainly in CM and EM were contracting CD4+ clones; CD8+ were in EMRA.

The chain couples TRBV20-1 to TRBJ2-1; perhaps TRBD1 as D (6 bases). The clonotype comes from a man aged 18-30 years who had mild COVID-19 (a few samples of this study predate the infection). Cell type and time point are not known. Sequencing was done on a sample of PBMCs or a T cell subset sorted from them (not recorded which). The CDR3 is CSARGADNEQFF. The CDR3 DNA sequence: TGCAGTGCTAGGGGGGCTGACAATGAGCAGTTCTTC.